This T cell receptor beta chain was captured by sequencing in a study of blood T cell repertoires in COVID-19. Study in general: Acute and convalescent COVID-19 specimens originated in the United States, Italy and Spain. Sources were T cells, B-cell-depleted T cells, or PBMCs; the material itself was cDNA or gDNA.

As processed by the authors: Researchers report that nucleated cell counts were estimated from reference gene primer amplification. Only in-frame clones appear in the TCRdb table, and some are missing; sequencing was by immunoSEQ multiplex PCR. Clonal size and the V and J genes are those of that table, whereas D and trimming came from the DNA. This sample has over 150,000 clones, with approximately 94% found just once. Trimming took off 5 bases at V and 2 bases at J, with 14 bases between the two ends. Looked up from germline, CDR1 is SSHAT and CDR2 is FNYEAQ (reference sequence). The CDR3 is 15 amino acids. Patients in Seattle were enrolled during active infection, then followed longitudinally.

V usage is TRBV7-7 and J usage is TRBJ2-3; D is perhaps TRBD2 (6 bases). This clonotype was sampled from a man aged 25-45 years with COVID-19, enrolled during active disease. The sample was peripheral blood. The CDR3 DNA is TGTGCCAGCAGCCCCGGGACTTCTCCCACAGATACGCAGTATTTT. Protein product: CASSPGTSPTDTQYF.